This T cell receptor beta chain was obtained from a study of blood T cell repertoires in COVID-19. Study-wide context: Whether acute or convalescent, the COVID-19 samples came from the United States, Italy and Spain.

Only in-frame clones appear in the TCRdb table, and some are missing; sequencing was by immunoSEQ multiplex PCR. The sample consists of about 320,000 clones, over 85% of them appearing once. The CDR3 contains 14 residues. Trimming removed 8 bases from V and 3 bases from J, with 13 bases in between. Germline-derived CDR1 and CDR2 are LNHDA and SQIVND (reference sequence). Participants came from fewer than 25 US areas, aged about 18 to 95 years. Each participant's cohort was designated according to participant-reported clinical history. Among Cohort 3 donors, those recovered had two negative PCRs, clearance, or symptom resolution.

The chain links TRBV19 to TRBJ2-2, with D tentatively TRBD2 (6 bases). Sequenced sample: PBMCs or T cells enriched from blood (not recorded which). The clonotype comes from a man aged 55 to 69 who had recovered from COVID-19. CDR3 protein: CASRSPGDTGELFF. The CDR3 bases are TGTGCCAGTCGCTCCCCGGGGGACACCGGGGAGCTGTTTTTT.